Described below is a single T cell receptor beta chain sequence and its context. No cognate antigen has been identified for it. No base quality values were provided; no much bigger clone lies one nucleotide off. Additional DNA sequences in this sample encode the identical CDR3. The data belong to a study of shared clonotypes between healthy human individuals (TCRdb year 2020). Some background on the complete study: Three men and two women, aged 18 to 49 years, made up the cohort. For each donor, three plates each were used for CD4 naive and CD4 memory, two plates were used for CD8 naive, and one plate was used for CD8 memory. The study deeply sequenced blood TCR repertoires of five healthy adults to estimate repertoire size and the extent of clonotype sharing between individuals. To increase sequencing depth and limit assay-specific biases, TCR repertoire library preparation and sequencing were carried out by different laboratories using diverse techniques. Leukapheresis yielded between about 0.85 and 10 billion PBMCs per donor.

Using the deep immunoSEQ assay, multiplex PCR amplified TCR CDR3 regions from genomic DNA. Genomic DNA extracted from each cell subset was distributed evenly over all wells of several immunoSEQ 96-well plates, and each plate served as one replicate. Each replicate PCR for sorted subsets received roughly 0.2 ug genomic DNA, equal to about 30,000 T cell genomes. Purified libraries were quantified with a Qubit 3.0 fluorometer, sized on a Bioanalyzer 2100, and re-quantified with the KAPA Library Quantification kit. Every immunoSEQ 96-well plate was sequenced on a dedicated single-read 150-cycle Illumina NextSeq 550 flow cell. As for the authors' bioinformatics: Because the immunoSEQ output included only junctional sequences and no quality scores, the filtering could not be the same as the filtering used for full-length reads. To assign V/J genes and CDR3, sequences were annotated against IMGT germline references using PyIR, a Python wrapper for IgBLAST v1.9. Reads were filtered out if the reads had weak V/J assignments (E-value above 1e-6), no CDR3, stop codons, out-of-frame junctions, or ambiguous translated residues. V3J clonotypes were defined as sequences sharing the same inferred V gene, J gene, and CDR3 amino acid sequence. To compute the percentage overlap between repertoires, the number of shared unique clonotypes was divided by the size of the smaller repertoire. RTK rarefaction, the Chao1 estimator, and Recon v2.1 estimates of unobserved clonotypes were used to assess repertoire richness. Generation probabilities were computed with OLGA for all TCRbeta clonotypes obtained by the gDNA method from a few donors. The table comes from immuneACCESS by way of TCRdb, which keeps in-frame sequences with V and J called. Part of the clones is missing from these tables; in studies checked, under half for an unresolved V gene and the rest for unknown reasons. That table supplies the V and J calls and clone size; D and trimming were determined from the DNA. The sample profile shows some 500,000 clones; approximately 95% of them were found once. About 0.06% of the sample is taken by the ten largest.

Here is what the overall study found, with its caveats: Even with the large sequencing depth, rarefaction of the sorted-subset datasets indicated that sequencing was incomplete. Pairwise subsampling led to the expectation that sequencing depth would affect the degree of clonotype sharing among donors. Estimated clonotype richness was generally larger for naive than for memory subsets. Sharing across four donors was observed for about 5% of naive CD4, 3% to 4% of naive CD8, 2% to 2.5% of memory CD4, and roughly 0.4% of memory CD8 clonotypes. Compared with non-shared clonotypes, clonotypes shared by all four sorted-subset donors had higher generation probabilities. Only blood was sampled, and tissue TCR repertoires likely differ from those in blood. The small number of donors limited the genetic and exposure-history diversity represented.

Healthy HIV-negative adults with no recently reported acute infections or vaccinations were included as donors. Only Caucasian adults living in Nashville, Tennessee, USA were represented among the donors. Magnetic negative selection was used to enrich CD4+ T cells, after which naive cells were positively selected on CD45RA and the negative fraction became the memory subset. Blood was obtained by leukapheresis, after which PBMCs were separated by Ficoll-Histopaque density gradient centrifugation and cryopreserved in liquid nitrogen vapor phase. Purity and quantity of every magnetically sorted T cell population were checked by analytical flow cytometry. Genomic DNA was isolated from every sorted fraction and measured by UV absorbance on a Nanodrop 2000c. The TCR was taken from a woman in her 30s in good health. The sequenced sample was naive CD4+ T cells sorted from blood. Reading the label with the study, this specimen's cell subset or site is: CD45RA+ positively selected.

The CDR3 region has the sequence CASSFLNTEAFF. Here is the DNA: TGTGCCAGCAGCTTCTTGAACACTGAAGCTTTCTTT. The chain was built from TRBV7-9 and TRBJ1-1; the D gene is unclear. Based on the germline V gene (reference sequence), the CDR1 and CDR2 sequences are SEHNR and FQNEAQ. V drops 3 bases and J drops 0 bases, leaving 2 bases in between. The CDR3 covers 12 residues, taking in both the cysteine and the phenylalanine. Only CDR3 DNA remains: 36 bases, in frame from the first base.